This T cell receptor (beta chain) originates from a study of neurological immune-mediated disorders. Notes on the study in general: Patients with HTLV-1-associated myelopathy had the highest level of TCR clonal expansion, whereas patients with multiple sclerosis had the lowest level, falling beneath the level found in healthy controls.

This clonotype came up many times. What it binds is unknown. Germline V lookup: CDR1 SGHVS, CDR2 FQNEAQ. The CDR3 spans 15 residues. Deletions cut 1 base from V and 8 bases from J, with 12 bases between. TCRdb used MiXCR to reprocess the 5' RACE reads, holding one entry per CDR3 protein. The data show approximately 68,000 distinct CDR3 sequences, 4.8% seen once. This receptor was obtained from a woman between 65 and 79 years old with multiple sclerosis. The chain has TRBV7-8 and TRBJ1-6; D unresolved. Sequenced: PBMCs. CDR3 in DNA: TGTGCCAGCAGCTTAGACACTGGGAGGTATTCACCCCTCCACTTT. Translating it yields CASSLDTGRYSPLHF.